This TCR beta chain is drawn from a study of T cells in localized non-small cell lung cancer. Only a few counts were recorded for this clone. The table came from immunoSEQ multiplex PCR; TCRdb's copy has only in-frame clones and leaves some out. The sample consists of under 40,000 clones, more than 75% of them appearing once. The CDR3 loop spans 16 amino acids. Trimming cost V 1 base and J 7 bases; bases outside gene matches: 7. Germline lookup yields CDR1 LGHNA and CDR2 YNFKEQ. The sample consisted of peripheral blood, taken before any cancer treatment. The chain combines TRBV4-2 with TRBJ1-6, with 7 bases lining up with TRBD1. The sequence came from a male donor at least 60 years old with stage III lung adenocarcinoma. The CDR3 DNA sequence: TGTGCCAGCAGCCAAGTGGGCACAGGGGCGAATTCACCCCTCCACTTT. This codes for CASSQVGTGANSPLHF.